These 16 T cell receptor beta chains share one sample of origin, sequenced in a study of response to subunit inactivated influenza vaccine. MiXCR, run by TCRdb on the RT-PCR reads, gives a single entry per CDR3 protein. This table has some 190,000 distinct CDR3 sequences, over 13% appearing once. Sequenced here: CD8+ T cells sorted from PBMCs, sampled about 5 days after vaccination. The receptors stem from a man aged 45 to 65 who received an inactivated influenza vaccine.

This clonotype occurred a few times. The chain combines TRBV30 with TRBJ2-7; 7 bases align to TRBD2. Germline CDR1 is GTSNPN and CDR2 is SVGIG (reference sequence). J lost 3 bases, V lost 4 bases, and 6 bases had no gene match. This CDR3 region has 13 residues. The CDR3 region has the DNA TGTGCCTGGACCCGCGGGGGATTCTACGAGCAGTACTTC. It translates to CAWTRGGFYEQYF.

The chain recombines TRBV30 with TRBJ2-7; 7 nucleotides match TRBD1. The CDR3 sequence is 14 residues long. Per the germline V gene, CDR1 is GTSNPN and CDR2 is SVGIG (reference sequence). V trimming: 6 bases; J trimming: 2 bases; junction bases outside the gene matches: 10. The CDR3 here is CACYSRDRTYEQYF. The CDR3 DNA reads as TGTGCCTGTTACAGCCGGGACAGAACCTACGAGCAGTACTTC. Drawing the rest from reference TRBV30 and TRBJ2-7, the complete variable domain is SQTIHQWPATLVQPVGSPLSLECTVEGTSNPNLYWYRQAAGRGLQLLFYSVGIGQISSEVPQNLSASRPQDRQFILSSKKLLLSDSGFYLCACYSRDRTYEQYFGPGTRLTVT.

This clonotype was picked up a small number of times. The genes are TRBV12-3 or TRBV12-4 and TRBJ2-3; TRBD2 matches at 13 bases. Unmatched junction bases numbered 5, after V lost 5 bases and J lost 6 bases. The CDR3 is made up of 15 amino acids. The CDR3 nucleotides are TGTGCCAGCAGTACTAGCGGGAGGGCCGAGGATACGCAGTATTTT. As protein: CASSTSGRAEDTQYF.

The J gene is TRBJ2-1, the V gene TRBV10-2; 13 bases match TRBD2. This CDR3 spans 18 amino acids. CDR1 and CDR2 from the germline V gene are WSHSY and SAAADI. Germline trimming cut 0 bases from V and 10 bases from J; bases unmatched to any gene: 12. The CDR3 sequence: CASSESLAGGILLIEQFF. The DNA for the CDR3 is TGCGCCAGCAGTGAGTCACTAGCGGGGGGGATTCTCCTAATCGAGCAGTTCTTC.

The chain carries TRBV29-1 and TRBJ1-3, with 7 bases lining up with TRBD1. V dropped 7 bases and J dropped 1; count of bases not matched to a gene: 16. Germline-derived CDR1 and CDR2 are SQVTM and ANQGSEA. The CDR3 sequence is 17 residues long. CDR3 nucleotides: TGCAGCGCAATCGGCCAAGCTGAGGGGGCTTCTGGAAACACCATATATTTT. It codes for CSAIGQAEGASGNTIYF.

This clonotype was seen a handful of times. The rearrangement links TRBV5-6 to TRBJ2-3; D might be TRBD2 (5 bases). Germline V gene lookup returns CDR1 SGHDT and CDR2 YYEEEE. This CDR3 is built from 16 residues. The ends were cut back, 2 bases at V and 3 bases at J, with 16 bases in the middle. In nucleotides, the CDR3 is TGTGCCAGCAGCTTCGGCGCGTGGAGGCCGACAGATACGCAGTATTTT. This codes for CASSFGAWRPTDTQYF.

This clonotype was counted only a few times. V is TRBV20-1 and J is TRBJ1-3; maybe TRBD1 (5 bases). The CDR3 extends over 14 amino acids. CDR1 is DFQATT, CDR2 SNEGSKA, per germline (reference sequence). V was clipped by 0 bases and J by 3 bases, with 9 bases between them. The chain's CDR3 is CSAREMDIGNTIYF. In nucleotides, the CDR3 is TGCAGTGCTAGAGAGATGGACATTGGAAACACCATATATTTT.

The J gene is TRBJ2-1, the V gene TRBV4-3; 13 positions agree with TRBD2. V lost 0 bases and J lost 8; bases outside the gene matches: 4. CDR1 LGHNA and CDR2 YSLEER come from the germline V gene. The CDR3 covers 16 residues. CDR3 sequence (DNA): TGCGCCAGCAGCCAAGATCCCGGACTAGCGGGAGATGAGCAGTTCTTC. The encoded protein is CASSQDPGLAGDEQFF.

The table lists this clonotype with a few counts. The V gene is TRBV4-3, the J gene TRBJ2-1; D is perhaps TRBD2 (6 bases). Between the trimmed V and J ends, which lost 1 base and 6 bases, there was a span of 16 bases. The CDR3 sequence is 16 residues long. Looked up from germline, CDR1 is LGHNA and CDR2 is YSLEER. The CDR3 DNA is TGCGCCAGCAGCCAAGGGCCGGGACTGGCGATCAATGAGCAGTTCTTC. This encodes CASSQGPGLAINEQFF.

This clonotype was recorded at least ten times. The gene calls are TRBV4-3 and TRBJ2-7, with D unresolved. From germline, CDR1 is LGHNA and CDR2 YSLEER. CDR3 size: 18 residues. V gave up 0 bases and J gave up 1 base, with 19 bases separating them. The CDR3 DNA follows: TGCGCCAGCAGCCAAGAATCCACCTTGGGGATTGGGTCCTACGAGCAGTACTTC. Protein: CASSQESTLGIGSYEQYF.

The chain joins TRBV5-6 to TRBJ2-7; possibly TRBD1 for D (6 bases). The CDR3 contains 15 residues. Per germline, CDR1 SGHDT and CDR2 YYEEEE. V lost 1 base and J 5 bases, leaving 16 bases between the germline ends. The CDR3 protein is CASSLPRDTEDEQYF. The CDR3 DNA follows: TGTGCCAGCAGCTTGCCCCGGGACACGGAGGACGAGCAGTACTTC.

This clonotype has ten or more counts. The chain combines TRBV4-3 with TRBJ2-2; D call uncertain. Germline V CDR1 and CDR2: LGHNA, YSLEER. Trimming removed 3 bases from V and 5 bases from J, with 4 bases in between. The CDR3 has 12 residues. In DNA, the CDR3 is TGCGCCAGCAGCCAGGGAACCGGGGAGCTGTTTTTT. This codes for CASSQGTGELFF.

V and J are TRBV4-2 and TRBJ2-7; D remains ambiguous. CDR3 size: 15 residues. Trimming removed 4 bases from V and 3 bases from J, with 16 bases in between. Looked up from germline, CDR1 is LGHNA and CDR2 is YNFKEQ. The CDR3 DNA reads TGTGCCAGCAGCCCTGAGGTTGGGCCCTTCTACGAGCAGTACTTC. It specifies CASSPEVGPFYEQYF.

This clonotype was seen only a few times. V usage is TRBV7-6 and J usage is TRBJ1-1; D may be TRBD1 (5 bases). CDR1 and CDR2 from the germline V gene are SGHVS and FNYEAQ. This CDR3 is built from 15 residues. The V and J ends lost 2 bases and 1 base respectively, with 11 bases between them. The CDR3: CASSLFVGQNTEAFF. The CDR3 nucleotides read TGTGCCAGCAGCTTATTTGTCGGACAGAACACTGAAGCTTTCTTT.

This clonotype has more than one count but fewer than ten. The chain couples TRBV9 to TRBJ2-1; 11 nucleotides agree with TRBD2. In germline, CDR1 is SGDLS, CDR2 YYNGEE. The CDR3 runs to 18 residues. V shed 4 bases and J 8 bases; nucleotides not matched to a gene: 17. The CDR3 nucleotides are TGTGCCAGCAGCCCATACTATGAAACTAGCGGGAGATGGGATGAGCAGTTCTTC. Residues: CASSPYYETSGRWDEQFF.

The genes are TRBV27 and TRBJ2-3; no firm D call. V was cut by 3 bases and J by 0 bases, with 16 bases left in between. The CDR3 sequence is 17 residues long. Germline V gene sequence: CDR1 MNHEY, CDR2 SMNVEV (reference sequence). The chain's CDR3 is CASSFTPRISSTDTQYF. CDR3 nucleotides: TGTGCCAGCAGTTTTACCCCCAGGATTTCTAGCACAGATACGCAGTATTTT.